This T cell receptor beta chain came from a study of cytotoxic CD8 clonotypes in ibrutinib-treated CLL. Sequencing used immunoSEQ multiplex PCR; TCRdb keeps in-frame clones, though not all of them. The data hold roughly 180,000 clones, with less than 85% observed a single time. CDR3 size: 14 residues. The V segment lost 3 bases and the J segment 5 bases; nucleotides outside the gene matches: 2. CDR1 SEHNR and CDR2 FQNEAQ come from the germline V gene (reference sequence). V usage is TRBV7-9 and J usage is TRBJ1-2; 11 nucleotides align to TRBD1. The specimen comprised PBMCs, sampled after 24 months of ibrutinib treatment. This receptor was identified in a human donor with chronic lymphocytic leukemia. The CDR3: CASSFGTGGYGYTF. The CDR3 bases are TGTGCCAGCAGCTTTGGGACAGGGGGGTATGGCTACACCTTC.